These T cell receptor beta chains were read from a single sample in a study of blood T cells in healthy people across ages. MiXCR, run by TCRdb on the 5' RACE reads, gives a single entry per CDR3 protein. The data contain about 640,000 distinct CDR3 sequences, 45% to 65% of them singletons. The sample taken for sequencing was blood. The receptor source for this set is a man aged 55-75 years in good health. Each CDR3 is given with its conserved first and last residue. Fields, in order: V gene, J gene, CDR3 length, CDR3 protein.

TRBV4-2	TRBJ2-3	12	CASSHRTATQYF
TRBV4-1	TRBJ1-2	16	CASSPPRGRQESGYTF
TRBV10-2	TRBJ1-2	13	CASSDPGSYGYTF
TRBV29-1	TRBJ2-1	16	CSVEAEGQGAGNEQFF
TRBV5-1	TRBJ2-1	13	CASSLRSRNEQFF
TRBV18	TRBJ1-1	13	CASSPSPDTEAFF
TRBV4-2	TRBJ2-3	20	CASSQDPSAGLAGGLDTQYF
TRBV19	TRBJ2-6	15	CASSATGSGANVLTF
TRBV28	TRBJ1-1	13	CASTPSVNTEAFF
TRBV29-1	TRBJ2-5	13	CSVGTWDKETQYF
TRBV20-1	TRBJ2-7	14	CSARDRSGQREQYF
TRBV7-2	TRBJ2-1	15	CASSILPGEYNEQFF
TRBV28	TRBJ2-7	15	CASRHPSGRSYEQYF
TRBV7-9	TRBJ2-7	16	CASSLDRGDASYEQYF
TRBV20-1	TRBJ2-3	11	CSARGRDTQYF
TRBV2	TRBJ2-1	14	CASSGAGGSNEQFF
TRBV5-1	TRBJ1-1	15	CASSLDGFPSSEAFF
TRBV7-9	TRBJ2-7	17	CASSHPLGDWSAYEQDF
TRBV2	TRBJ2-5	12	CASTFFEETQYF
TRBV12-3/TRBV12-4	TRBJ1-2	13	CASSYDRRSGYTF
TRBV5-1	TRBJ1-2	15	CASSPSAGRGHGYTF
TRBV5-4	TRBJ2-1	16	CASSSGGRGGLNEQFF
TRBV5-1	TRBJ2-3	14	CASSFGEGGDTQYF
TRBV5-1	-	15	CASSLGDRGWETQYF
TRBV10-3	TRBJ2-1	16	CAISDWDSSSYNEQFF
TRBV6-1	-	12	CASNDRVGEQYF
TRBV5-1	TRBJ1-2	15	CASSARQGENYGYTF
TRBV15	TRBJ2-3	19	CATSRDAGHSVRGPDTQYF
TRBV6-5	TRBJ1-4	12	CASRGQGEKLFF
TRBV10-2	TRBJ2-1	16	CASTPRLGGQNNEQFF
TRBV2	TRBJ1-2	13	CASSEGPESGYTF
TRBV29-1	TRBJ1-2	12	CSVPSWSYGYTF
TRBV7-9	TRBJ1-2	15	CASSGSPATVRGYTF
TRBV20-1	TRBJ1-4	15	CSARPPGTGFEKLFF
TRBV11-2	TRBJ2-7	13	CASSAPGTYEQYF
TRBV12-3/TRBV12-4	TRBJ2-3	15	CASKWTRGISDVQYF
TRBV7-2	TRBJ2-5	15	CASSLNPGSRETQYF
TRBV7-2	TRBJ1-2	14	CASSPTWGNCGYTF
TRBV29-1	TRBJ2-4	13	CSVQLLAGLEQYF
TRBV7-2	TRBJ2-3	15	CASSLRVTLTDTQYF